The TCR beta chain under discussion was sequenced for a study of T cell responses to AZD1222 COVID-19 vaccine. Trimming left V 6 bases short and J 3 bases short, with 20 bases between. Germline CDR1 is LGHNT and CDR2 is FRNRAP. This CDR3 contains 17 residues. Concerning this clone itself: What it recognizes is unknown.

Assay used: immunoSEQ multiplex PCR; TCRdb lists only in-frame clones, some missing. The sample lists 95,000 to 100,000 clones, approximately 87% seen once, with about 28% in the top ten. Study results and limitations: At 160-218 and 743-854, vaccine-associated CD4 TCRs were dominant, and they spanned spike. Donors in the cohort were predominantly white British and more often female, and clonal diversity was possibly underestimated.

The starting material was peripheral blood, obtained on day 0 of AZD1222 vaccination. The sequence was collected from an adult in good health. This chain connects TRBV12-5 to TRBJ2-2, with D maybe TRBD1 (6 bases). Written as DNA, the CDR3 is TGTGCTAGTGGGTTTCCTCCCGGGACACTGTACACCGGGGAGCTGTTTTTT. Translation gives CASGFPPGTLYTGELFF.